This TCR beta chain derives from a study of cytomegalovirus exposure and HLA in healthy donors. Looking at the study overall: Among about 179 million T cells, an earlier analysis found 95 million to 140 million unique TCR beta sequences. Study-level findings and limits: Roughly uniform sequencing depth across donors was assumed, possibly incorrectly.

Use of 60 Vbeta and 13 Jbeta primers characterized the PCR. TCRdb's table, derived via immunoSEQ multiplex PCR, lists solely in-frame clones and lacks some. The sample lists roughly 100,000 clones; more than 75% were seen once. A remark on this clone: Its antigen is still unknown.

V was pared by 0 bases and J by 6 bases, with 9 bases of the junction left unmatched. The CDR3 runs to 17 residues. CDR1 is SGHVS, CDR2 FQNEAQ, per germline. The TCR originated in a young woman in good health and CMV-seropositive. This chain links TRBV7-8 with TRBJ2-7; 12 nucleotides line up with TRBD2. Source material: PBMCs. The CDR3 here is CASSLALNLAGGGEQYF. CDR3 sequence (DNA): TGTGCCAGCAGCTTAGCGCTAAACCTAGCGGGAGGGGGCGAGCAGTACTTC.